Listed here are 2 T cell receptor beta chains from one sample, sequenced in a study of radiation and T cells in renal cell carcinoma. Sequenced by immunoSEQ multiplex PCR; TCRdb stores in-frame clones only, minus some. Seen here are around 100,000 clones, around 84% observed once, and the top ten hold more than 7%. Time point defined: blood 4 weeks post-SBRT, at nephrectomy. Described treatment: 15 Gy SBRT to primary tumor, nephrectomy 4 weeks later. Sequenced material: blood, taken from a patient whose treatment included radiotherapy and nephrectomy. These receptors all come from a man in his 60s with renal cell carcinoma.

The chain recombines TRBV5-1 with TRBJ2-5, with D hard to call. V was cut by 0 bases and J by 2 bases, with 8 bases left in between. In germline, CDR1 is SGHRS, CDR2 YFSETQ. The CDR3 spans 14 residues. The CDR3 here is CASSLGHSQETQYF. In DNA form, the CDR3 reads TGCGCCAGCAGCTTGGGGCACAGTCAAGAGACCCAGTACTTC. Full variable domain (remainder filled in from reference TRBV5-1 and TRBJ2-5): KAGVTQTPRYLIKTRGQQVTLSCSPISGHRSVSWYQQTPGQGLQFLFEYFSETQRNKGNFPGRFSGRQFSNSRSEMNVSTLELGDSALYLCASSLGHSQETQYFGPGTRLLVL.

The rearrangement links TRBV2 to TRBJ2-5; the D is unclear. CDR3 length equals 13 residues. The V end was cut by 4 bases, the J end by 0 bases, with 6 bases between. From germline, CDR1 is SNHLY and CDR2 FYNNEI. CDR3 protein: CASSGGYQETQYF. CDR3 coding DNA: TGTGCCAGCAGTGGAGGCTACCAAGAGACCCAGTACTTC.